The entry below describes one TCR beta chain. This clonotype appeared a few times. No antigen is known for it. Base qualities were left out, and no much larger clone turns up one base away. The data stem from a study of blood T cells in healthy people across ages (dated by TCRdb to the mid-2010s). Describing the broader study: Template switching captured roughly one uniquely barcoded TCR beta cDNA molecule per two T cells in model experiments. To track age-related changes in TCR beta repertoire diversity, the study relied on deep sequencing normalized with unique cDNA molecular identifiers. The donors were split into four age groups: young (average about 16 years), middle-aged (39), aged (roughly 65) and long-lived (roughly 86). To avoid experimental bias, donors of different ages were randomly spread across the sequencing lanes. Using the same blood draw, the study looked at two additional independent replicas of 1 million unique cDNA reads for two donors, one aged 18 to 30 and the other aged 80 or older.

Library preparation was by 5' RACE. TCRdb names Illumina HiSeq 2500 as the instrument used. A second about 7 to 11 cycle PCR used a sample-barcoded 5' primer and a J-beta primer mix. A template-switch 5' adaptor carrying 12 random nucleotides introduced a unique molecular identifier onto each TCR beta cDNA molecule. Each sample yielded at least 3 million CDR3-containing paired-end reads. First-strand cDNA synthesis was performed from all RNA using the Mint cDNA synthesis kit, with priming by a TRBC-specific oligonucleotide. All cDNA was treated with uracil-DNA glycosylase and then went through a first 18-cycle PCR with the universal primers M1SS and BC2_uni_R. Processing in the source paper ran as follows. Normalization of each sample was performed by random selection of 1 million high-quality reads, each carrying a distinct molecular identifier. Reads sharing molecular identifiers were discarded rather than binned into consensus sequences. MiTCR, with a Q25 quality threshold and the strictest error-elimination algorithm, was used for CDR3 identification, clonotype clustering and error correction. A nonparametric unseen species model with Euler transformation was used to estimate lower-bound total TCR beta diversity. TCRdb reanalyzed the raw reads on its own, using fastp at Q25 for trimming and MiXCR for clone calling, and kept in-frame beta chains. Rows merge per CDR3 protein into single entries with the most common DNA and genes. These V and J calls originate from TCRdb's pipeline instead of the authors' own analysis. The table for this sample lists 1.5 million to 2 million distinct CDR3 sequences; roughly 49% of them were counted only once. Of the sample, about 2.1% falls within the top ten clones.

The CDR3 has 13 amino acids, counting the end cysteine and phenylalanine. Just the 39-base CDR3 DNA is kept, in frame starting at base 1. What the authors observed across the whole study: Observed TCR beta diversity correlated strongly with the percentage of naive T cells measured by flow cytometry. Compared with the aged group, the long-lived group had more naive CD4+ T cells, fewer expanded clones and increased TCR diversity, a pattern suggesting age selection. Because profiling used bulk unsorted PBMCs, naive and antigen-experienced compartments could not be compared conclusively. Observed TCR beta diversity per million T cells fell roughly linearly with age, and a significant reduction was already apparent by age around 40. Estimates of total diversity based on one million sequenced T cells were regarded as lower bounds and as underestimates. Donor CMV infection status was unknown, potentially confounding age-related changes in expanded clonotypes.

Systemically healthy Caucasian individuals from Russia, some 40 in total and aged roughly 6 to 100 years, were included as donors. Each donor gave around 9.9 milliliters of peripheral blood, collected into EDTA-treated Vacutainer tubes. Ficoll-Paque density-gradient centrifugation was used to isolate PBMCs, with at least 6 million per sample. Total RNA, at least 6 micrograms per sample, was extracted from PBMCs with Trizol reagent. The percentages of naive CD45RAhigh/CD27high T cells were determined by flow cytometry on a PBMC aliquot from every donor. Sequenced input: blood. This sequence originates from a woman aged 40 to 55 in good health. This chain joins TRBV12-3 or TRBV12-4 to TRBJ2-4; TRBD2 lines up with 11 middle nucleotides. The J call may be faulty, since TRBJ2-5 better matches the DNA end. The nucleotide sequence reads as follows: TGTGCCAGCAAGAGACTAGCGGGGGAGACCCAGTACTTC. Its protein reads: CASKRLAGETQYF.